A selection of T cell receptor beta chains follows, all from one sample in a study of T cell changes during pregnancy in multiple sclerosis. Assay: immunoSEQ multiplex PCR; the TCRdb copy retains only in-frame clones and omits some. In the table there are around 92,000 clones, 94% of which are singletons. Sequences were derived from peripheral blood, sampled in the third trimester of pregnancy. These receptors originate from a female donor with multiple sclerosis, enrolled in a pregnancy study. Each CDR3 is given with its conserved first and last residue. A D gene is named only where the DNA matches it firmly. Where a row states a size, it is once, few, many or the class of an expanded clone; other rows omit it.

clone size: NA; D gene: TRBD1; V gene: TRBV7-6; J gene: TRBJ2-3; CDR3 DNA: TGTGCCAGCAGCTCGTCCGGACAGGGGTTAATCGCCAGCACAGATACGCAGTATTTT; CDR3 protein: CASSSSGQGLIASTDTQYF
clone size: NA; D gene: NA; V gene: TRBV5-6; J gene: TRBJ2-2; CDR3 DNA: TGTGCCAGCAGCCGCACGACAGGGAACACCGGGGAGCTGTTTTTT; CDR3 protein: CASSRTTGNTGELFF
clone size: NA; D gene: NA; V gene: TRBV6-5; J gene: TRBJ1-6; CDR3 DNA: TGTGCCAGCAGACCAGGGGAATTGGTTTCACCCCTCCACTTT; CDR3 protein: CASRPGELVSPLHF
clone size: NA; D gene: NA; V gene: TRBV6-1; J gene: TRBJ2-1; CDR3 DNA: TGTGCCAGCAGTTCGACAGGCGGTTACAATGAGCAGTTCTTC; CDR3 protein: CASSSTGGYNEQFF
clone size: NA; D gene: TRBD2; V gene: TRBV2; J gene: TRBJ2-1; CDR3 DNA: TGTGCCAGCCTAGCGGGAGGAGGGGACAATGAGCAGTTCTTC; CDR3 protein: CASLAGGGDNEQFF
clone size: NA; D gene: NA; V gene: TRBV11-2; J gene: TRBJ2-3; CDR3 DNA: TGTGCCAGCAGCTTAGTAGGGGCCAGAAATACGCAGTATTTT; CDR3 protein: CASSLVGARNTQYF
clone size: NA; D gene: NA; V gene: TRBV7-2; J gene: TRBJ1-5; CDR3 DNA: TGTGCCAGCAGCTTAGCGGCCACACAGGATAGCAATCAGCCCCAGCATTTT; CDR3 protein: CASSLAATQDSNQPQHF
clone size: NA; D gene: TRBD2; V gene: TRBV2; J gene: TRBJ2-1; CDR3 DNA: TGTGCCAGCAGTGGACTAGCTGATCCCTACAATGAGCAGTTCTTC; CDR3 protein: CASSGLADPYNEQFF
clone size: once; D gene: NA; V gene: TRBV6-5; J gene: TRBJ2-7; CDR3 DNA: TGTGCCACCCGGGGGGCGGGGGAGGCCTACGAGCAGTACTTC; CDR3 protein: CATRGAGEAYEQYF
clone size: NA; D gene: NA; V gene: TRBV20-1; J gene: TRBJ2-7; CDR3 DNA: TGCAGTGCTAGAGACTTCGACGAGCAGTACTTC; CDR3 protein: CSARDFDEQYF
clone size: NA; D gene: TRBD2; V gene: TRBV28; J gene: TRBJ2-7; CDR3 DNA: TGTGCCAGCAGCACTAGCGGGAGTGTACACGAGCAGTACTTC; CDR3 protein: CASSTSGSVHEQYF
clone size: NA; D gene: NA; V gene: TRBV27; J gene: TRBJ1-1; CDR3 DNA: TGTGCCAGCAGTAAGAGGAACACTGAAGCTTTCTTT; CDR3 protein: CASSKRNTEAFF
clone size: NA; D gene: TRBD2; V gene: TRBV29-1; J gene: TRBJ2-7; CDR3 DNA: TGCAGCGTTGATCGGGACTATGGCGGCGAGCAGTACTTC; CDR3 protein: CSVDRDYGGEQYF
clone size: few; D gene: TRBD2; V gene: TRBV2; J gene: TRBJ2-3; CDR3 DNA: TGTGCCAGCAGTAGACTAGCGGGAAGCACAGATACGCAGTATTTT; CDR3 protein: CASSRLAGSTDTQYF
clone size: NA; D gene: TRBD1; V gene: TRBV7-8; J gene: TRBJ2-7; CDR3 DNA: TGTGCCAGCAGCTTCCGGGACAGGGGTAACACCTACGAGCAGTACTTC; CDR3 protein: CASSFRDRGNTYEQYF
clone size: NA; D gene: NA; V gene: TRBV18; J gene: TRBJ1-4; CDR3 DNA: TGTGCCAGCTCACTACTTGGTGAAAAACTGTTTTTT; CDR3 protein: CASSLLGEKLFF
clone size: NA; D gene: NA; V gene: TRBV7-9; J gene: TRBJ1-5; CDR3 DNA: TGTGCCAGCAGCTTGCCAGGGTTAGATCAGCCCCAGCATTTT; CDR3 protein: CASSLPGLDQPQHF
clone size: NA; D gene: TRBD1; V gene: TRBV18; J gene: TRBJ2-1; CDR3 DNA: TGTGCCAGCTCACCACGGAAGGGGGCGGATCGAAAGGACAATGAGCAGTTCTTC; CDR3 protein: CASSPRKGADRKDNEQFF
clone size: NA; D gene: TRBD2; V gene: TRBV19; J gene: TRBJ2-1; CDR3 DNA: TGTGCCAGTAGCGGGAGGCAGGTCAATGAGCAGTTCTTC; CDR3 protein: CASSGRQVNEQFF
clone size: NA; D gene: NA; V gene: TRBV30; J gene: TRBJ1-1; CDR3 DNA: TGTGCCTCAAGTACAGGGTCTGAAGCTTTCTTT; CDR3 protein: CASSTGSEAFF
clone size: NA; D gene: NA; V gene: TRBV2; J gene: TRBJ2-7; CDR3 DNA: TGTGCCAGCAGCCTCTCCTACGAGCAGTACTTC; CDR3 protein: CASSLSYEQYF
clone size: NA; D gene: TRBD2; V gene: TRBV29-1; J gene: TRBJ2-7; CDR3 DNA: TGCAGCGTTGGGCTAGCGGGAGGGTCCTACGAGCAGTACTTC; CDR3 protein: CSVGLAGGSYEQYF
clone size: NA; D gene: TRBD1; V gene: TRBV28; J gene: TRBJ2-4; CDR3 DNA: TGTGCCAGCAGTGGGGGACAGCGCTGGGGAAACATTCAGTACTTC; CDR3 protein: CASSGGQRWGNIQYF
clone size: NA; D gene: NA; V gene: TRBV5-1; J gene: TRBJ1-4; CDR3 DNA: TGCGCCAGCAGCTTGGGTGGAGTTAATGAAAAACTGTTTTTT; CDR3 protein: CASSLGGVNEKLFF
clone size: NA; D gene: TRBD2; V gene: TRBV7-3; J gene: TRBJ2-1; CDR3 DNA: TGTGCGGGGACTAGCGGGGGGGAGGTAGAGCAGTTCTTC; CDR3 protein: CAGTSGGEVEQFF
clone size: NA; D gene: NA; V gene: TRBV28; J gene: TRBJ1-1; CDR3 DNA: TGTGCCAGCAACCGAGGCACTGAAGCTTTCTTT; CDR3 protein: CASNRGTEAFF
clone size: NA; D gene: TRBD2; V gene: TRBV28; J gene: TRBJ2-1; CDR3 DNA: TGTGCCAGCGAGCGGGAGGGCTTCGGGAATGAGCAGTTCTTC; CDR3 protein: CASEREGFGNEQFF
clone size: NA; D gene: NA; V gene: TRBV7-2; J gene: TRBJ2-7; CDR3 DNA: TGTGCCAGCAGCCACGGGATTTCCTACGAGCAGTACTTC; CDR3 protein: CASSHGISYEQYF
clone size: NA; D gene: NA; V gene: TRBV19; J gene: TRBJ1-5; CDR3 DNA: TGTGCCAGTACCCCGAGGCGACCGATAGATCAGCCCCAGCATTTT; CDR3 protein: CASTPRRPIDQPQHF
clone size: NA; D gene: TRBD1; V gene: TRBV13; J gene: TRBJ1-2; CDR3 DNA: TGTGCCAGCTCCGCCGGGACAGGGAGGTATGGCTACACCTTC; CDR3 protein: CASSAGTGRYGYTF
clone size: NA; D gene: TRBD2; V gene: TRBV7-3; J gene: TRBJ2-1; CDR3 DNA: TGTGCCAGCAGCCATATAGCGGGAGAGAGGAATGAGCAGTTCTTC; CDR3 protein: CASSHIAGERNEQFF
clone size: once; D gene: NA; V gene: TRBV10-3; J gene: TRBJ2-1; CDR3 DNA: TGTGCCATCAGGCCAGTGTCTAGCGTTAACAATGAGCAGTTCTTC; CDR3 protein: CAIRPVSSVNNEQFF
clone size: NA; D gene: TRBD1; V gene: TRBV7-9; J gene: TRBJ2-7; CDR3 DNA: TGTGCCAGCAGCATGGGACAGGAGCAGTACTTC; CDR3 protein: CASSMGQEQYF
clone size: NA; D gene: NA; V gene: TRBV18; J gene: TRBJ1-1; CDR3 DNA: TGTGCCAGCTCACCACGTACAGGGTCCATGAACACTGAAGCTTTCTTT; CDR3 protein: CASSPRTGSMNTEAFF
clone size: NA; D gene: NA; V gene: TRBV27; J gene: TRBJ2-7; CDR3 DNA: TGTGCCAGCAGTAAAACGGGCGAGCAGTACTTC; CDR3 protein: CASSKTGEQYF
clone size: NA; D gene: TRBD2; V gene: TRBV7-2; J gene: TRBJ2-1; CDR3 DNA: TGTGCCAGCAGCTTGGGACTAGTTTACAATGAGCAGTTCTTC; CDR3 protein: CASSLGLVYNEQFF
clone size: NA; D gene: TRBD1; V gene: TRBV11-1; J gene: TRBJ1-1; CDR3 DNA: TGTGCCAGCAGCCCTAACCCTTTAAGACAGGGGAGTAATGAAGCTTTCTTT; CDR3 protein: CASSPNPLRQGSNEAFF
clone size: once; D gene: TRBD1; V gene: TRBV5-1; J gene: TRBJ2-2; CDR3 DNA: TGCGCCAGCAGGCGTACAGGGGCAAACACCGGGGAGCTGTTTTTT; CDR3 protein: CASRRTGANTGELFF
clone size: NA; D gene: NA; V gene: TRBV5-6; J gene: TRBJ2-2; CDR3 DNA: TGTGCCAGCACTTTGATCGGGAGTATCGACACCGGGGAGCTGTTTTTT; CDR3 protein: CASTLIGSIDTGELFF